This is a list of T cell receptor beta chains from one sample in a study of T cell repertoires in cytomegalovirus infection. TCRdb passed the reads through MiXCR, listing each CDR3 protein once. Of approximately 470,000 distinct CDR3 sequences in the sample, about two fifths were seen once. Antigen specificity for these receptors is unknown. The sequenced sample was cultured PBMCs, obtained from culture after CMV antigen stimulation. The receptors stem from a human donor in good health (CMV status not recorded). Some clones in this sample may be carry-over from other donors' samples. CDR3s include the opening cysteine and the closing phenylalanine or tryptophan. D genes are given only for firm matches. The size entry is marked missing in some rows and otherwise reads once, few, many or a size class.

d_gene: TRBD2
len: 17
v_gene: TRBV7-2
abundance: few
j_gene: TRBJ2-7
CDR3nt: TGTGCCAGCAGTTTAGCGGTTTGGGATAGCGGGAGTTACGAGCAGTACTTC
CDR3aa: CASSLAVWDSGSYEQYF

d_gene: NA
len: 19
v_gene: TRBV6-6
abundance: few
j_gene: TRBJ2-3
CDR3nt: TGTGCCAGCAGTAACCCCCGGCGGGGACTCCCAGGGCGCACAGATACGCAGTATTTT
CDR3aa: CASSNPRRGLPGRTDTQYF

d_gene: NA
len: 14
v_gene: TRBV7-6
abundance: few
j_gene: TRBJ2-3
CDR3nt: TGTGCCAGCAGCGCAAACCGGGGCCCAGATACGCAGTATTTT
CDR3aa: CASSANRGPDTQYF

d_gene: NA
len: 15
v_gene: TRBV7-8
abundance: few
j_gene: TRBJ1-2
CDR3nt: TGTGCCAGCAGCTTGACTAATTACCTTAACTATGGCTACACCTTC
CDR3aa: CASSLTNYLNYGYTF

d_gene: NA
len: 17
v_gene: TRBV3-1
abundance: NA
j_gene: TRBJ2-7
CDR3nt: TGTGCCAGCAGCCAAGGCGAGCGAGGCGACAACTCCTACGAGCAGTACTTC
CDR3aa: CASSQGERGDNSYEQYF

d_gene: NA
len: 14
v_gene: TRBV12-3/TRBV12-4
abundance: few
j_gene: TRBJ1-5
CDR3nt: TGTGCCAGCAGTTTTGCAGGGGACCATCAGCCCCAGCATTTT
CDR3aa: CASSFAGDHQPQHF

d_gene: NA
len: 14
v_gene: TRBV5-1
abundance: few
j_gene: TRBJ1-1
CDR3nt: TGCGCCAGCAGCTTCACGGGGCGGGACACTGAAGCTTTCTTT
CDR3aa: CASSFTGRDTEAFF

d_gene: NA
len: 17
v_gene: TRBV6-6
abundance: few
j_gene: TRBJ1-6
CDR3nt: TGTGCCAGCAGTGCTGTCGGGCTACAGGTGTATAATTCACCCCTCCACTTT
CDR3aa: CASSAVGLQVYNSPLHF

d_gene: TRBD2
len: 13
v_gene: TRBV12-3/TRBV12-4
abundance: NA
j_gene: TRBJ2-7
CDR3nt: TGTGCCAGCAGGACTAGCGGGGTCTACGAGCAGTACTTC
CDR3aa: CASRTSGVYEQYF

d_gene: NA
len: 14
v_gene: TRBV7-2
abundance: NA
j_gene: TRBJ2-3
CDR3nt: TGTGCCAGCAACTCGTGGGGGGGCGCAGATACGCAGTATTTT
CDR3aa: CASNSWGGADTQYF

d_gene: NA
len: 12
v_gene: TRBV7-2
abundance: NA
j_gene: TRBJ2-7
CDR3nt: TGTGCCAGCAGCTTTCTACCCTACGAGCAGTACTTC
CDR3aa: CASSFLPYEQYF

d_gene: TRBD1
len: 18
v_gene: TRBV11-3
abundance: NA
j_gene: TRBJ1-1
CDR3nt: TGTGCCAGCAGCTTAGCCATTAGGACAGGCTTTTATAACACTGAAGCTTTCTTT
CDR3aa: CASSLAIRTGFYNTEAFF

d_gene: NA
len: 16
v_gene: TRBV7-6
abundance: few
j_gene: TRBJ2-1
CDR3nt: TGTGCCAGCAGCTTACTGACTAGTAACCAGGGCAGTGAGCAGTTCTTC
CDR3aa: CASSLLTSNQGSEQFF

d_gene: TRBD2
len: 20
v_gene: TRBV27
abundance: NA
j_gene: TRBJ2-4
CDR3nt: TGTGCCAGCAGCAGCGGGGCCCGAGCAGCGAAGACGAGGGAGAAAAACATTCAGTACTTC
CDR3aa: CASSSGARAAKTREKNIQYF

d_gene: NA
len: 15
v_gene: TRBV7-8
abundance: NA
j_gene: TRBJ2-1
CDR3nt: TGTGCCAGCAGCCCAAGGCGGGACCCCTACAATGAGCAGTTCTTC
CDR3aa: CASSPRRDPYNEQFF

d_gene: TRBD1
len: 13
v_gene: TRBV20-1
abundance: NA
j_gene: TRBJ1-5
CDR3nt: TGCAGTGCTGGCCGGGACAGAAATCAGCCCCAGCATTTT
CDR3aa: CSAGRDRNQPQHF

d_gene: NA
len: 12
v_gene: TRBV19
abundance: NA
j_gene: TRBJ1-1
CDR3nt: TGTGCCAGCCGGGGCAGGAACACTGAAGCTTTCTTT
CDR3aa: CASRGRNTEAFF

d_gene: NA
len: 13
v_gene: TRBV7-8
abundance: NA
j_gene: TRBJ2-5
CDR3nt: TGTGCCAGCAGCTTAGAATTGGGGGGGACCCAGTACTTC
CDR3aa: CASSLELGGTQYF

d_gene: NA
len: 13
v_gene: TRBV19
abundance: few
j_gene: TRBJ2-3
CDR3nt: TGTGCCAGTAGTATGACAAGCACAGATACGCAGTATTTT
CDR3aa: CASSMTSTDTQYF

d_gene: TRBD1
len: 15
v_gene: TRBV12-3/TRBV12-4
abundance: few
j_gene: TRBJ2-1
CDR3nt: TGTGCCAGCAGTTTTCGGGACAGGGGATACAATGAGCAGTTCTTC
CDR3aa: CASSFRDRGYNEQFF

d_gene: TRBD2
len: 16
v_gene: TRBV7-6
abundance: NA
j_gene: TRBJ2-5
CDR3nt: TGTGCCAGCAGCAAAATTTCGAGCGGGAGGAGTGAGACCCAGTACTTC
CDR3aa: CASSKISSGRSETQYF